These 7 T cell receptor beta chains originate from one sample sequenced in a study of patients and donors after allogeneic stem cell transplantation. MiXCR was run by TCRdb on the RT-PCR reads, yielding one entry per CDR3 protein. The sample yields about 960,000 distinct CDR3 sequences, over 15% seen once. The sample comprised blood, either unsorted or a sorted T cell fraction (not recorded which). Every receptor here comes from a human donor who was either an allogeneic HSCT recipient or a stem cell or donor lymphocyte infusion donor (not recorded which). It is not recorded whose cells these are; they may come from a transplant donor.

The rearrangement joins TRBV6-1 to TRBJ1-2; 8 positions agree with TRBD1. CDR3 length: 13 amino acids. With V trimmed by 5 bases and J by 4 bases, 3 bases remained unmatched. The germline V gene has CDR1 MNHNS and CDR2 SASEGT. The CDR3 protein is CASSRDRTYGYTF. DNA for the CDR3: TGTGCCAGCAGTCGGGACAGGACCTATGGCTACACCTTC.

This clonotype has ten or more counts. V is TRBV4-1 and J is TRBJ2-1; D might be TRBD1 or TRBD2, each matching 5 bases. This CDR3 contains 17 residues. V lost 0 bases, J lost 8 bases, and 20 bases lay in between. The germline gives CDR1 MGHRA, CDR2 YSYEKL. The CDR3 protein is CASSQEALGTVADEQFF. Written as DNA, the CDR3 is TGCGCCAGCAGCCAAGAGGCCCTAGGGACGGTTGCCGATGAGCAGTTCTTC.

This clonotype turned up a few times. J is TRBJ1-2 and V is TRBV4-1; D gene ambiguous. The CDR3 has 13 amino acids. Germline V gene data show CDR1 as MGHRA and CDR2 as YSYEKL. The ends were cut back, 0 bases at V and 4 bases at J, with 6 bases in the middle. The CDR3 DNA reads TGCGCCAGCAGCCAAGAAGGGCCCTATGGCTACACCTTC. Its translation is CASSQEGPYGYTF.

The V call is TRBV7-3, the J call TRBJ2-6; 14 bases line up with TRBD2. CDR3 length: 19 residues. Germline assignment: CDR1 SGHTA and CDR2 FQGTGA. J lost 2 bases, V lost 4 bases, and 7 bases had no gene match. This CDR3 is CASSYSGTSGSPGANVLTF. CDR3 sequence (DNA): TGTGCCAGCAGCTACTCGGGGACTAGCGGGAGTCCTGGGGCCAACGTCCTGACTTTC.

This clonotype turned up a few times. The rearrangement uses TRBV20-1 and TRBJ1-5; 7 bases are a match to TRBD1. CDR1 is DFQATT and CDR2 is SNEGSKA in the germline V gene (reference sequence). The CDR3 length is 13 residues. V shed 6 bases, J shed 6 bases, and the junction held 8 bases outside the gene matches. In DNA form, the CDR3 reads TGCAGTGCCGTGTCAGGGGGGCCTCAGCCCCAGCATTTT. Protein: CSAVSGGPQPQHF.

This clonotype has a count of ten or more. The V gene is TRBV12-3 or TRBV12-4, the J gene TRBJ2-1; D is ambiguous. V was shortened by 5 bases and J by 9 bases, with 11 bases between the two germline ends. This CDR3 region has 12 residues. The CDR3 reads CASSAPGFEQFF. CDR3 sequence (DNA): TGTGCCAGCAGTGCCCCGGGTTTTGAGCAGTTCTTC.

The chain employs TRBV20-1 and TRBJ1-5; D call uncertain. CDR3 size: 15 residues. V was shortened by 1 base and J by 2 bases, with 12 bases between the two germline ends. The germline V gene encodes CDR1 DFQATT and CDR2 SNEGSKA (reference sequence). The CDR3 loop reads CSARVGTPRNQPQHF. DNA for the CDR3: TGCAGTGCTAGAGTGGGCACCCCCCGCAATCAGCCCCAGCATTTT.